Many counts were recorded for the clone carrying this TCR beta chain. The target antigen is unknown. TCRdb reanalysed the reads using MiXCR and keeps one entry per CDR3 protein. The table has 480,000 or so distinct CDR3 sequences, approximately 10% seen once. V was clipped by 5 bases and J by 6 bases; unmatched bases: 16. The CDR3 contains 19 residues. CDR1 is LNHDA and CDR2 is SQIVND in the germline V gene (reference sequence). The data are from a study of T cell repertoires in cytomegalovirus infection. Study observations and caveats: Across the ex vivo response, the dominant clonotypes were HLA-C-restricted CMV-specific TCR beta clonotypes.

The chain combines TRBV19 with TRBJ2-1; 13 bases line up with TRBD2. The TCR comes from a human donor in good health (CMV status not recorded). Some clones in this sample may be carry-over from other donors' samples. The sequenced material came from PBMCs. CDR3 bases: TGTGCCAGTAGTCCTTGGACTAGCGGGAGAATAGGTCGGGGCAATGAGCAGTTCTTC. This sequence encodes CASSPWTSGRIGRGNEQFF.